The entry that follows covers one T cell receptor (beta chain) sequence. This clone was seen only a few times. The target of this receptor is not known. Base qualities were left out, and no much larger clone turns up one base away. The CDR3 measures 12 amino acids from cysteine to phenylalanine. Just CDR3 DNA is preserved here, 36 bases in frame from base 1. In the germline V gene (reference sequence), CDR1 corresponds to LNHDA and CDR2 to SQIVND. Trimming removed 2 bases from V and 7 bases from J, leaving 5 bases between the germline ends. Libraries were prepared through the immunoSEQ multiplex PCR assay. The multiplex PCR relied on a mix of 60 forward primers for TCR Vbeta segments and 13 reverse primers for TCR Jbeta segments. The CDR3 region of rearranged TCR beta genes was amplified from genomic DNA with a multiplex PCR assay. Amplified TCR beta libraries were sequenced as 87-base-pair reads on the Illumina HiSeq System. Per the source publication's procedure: A later analysis tallied 75 million to 95 million unique TCR beta chains across the 660 or so repertoires, and some 10 million of those chains were shared by two or more donors. To remove PCR and sequencing errors, raw reads were error-corrected and collapsed into unique sequences using a nearest-neighbor algorithm that merged closely related sequences. Alignment of CDR3 sequences to IMGT reference sequences was used to assign V, D and J gene segments. Each retained sequence needed at least a six-nucleotide match to both a V gene segment and a J gene segment. Rearrangements were called productive when the CDR3 lacked stop codons and stayed in frame with V and J; all others were non-productive. CDR3 was defined according to IMGT convention as the region running from the second conserved V-encoded cysteine to the conserved J-encoded phenylalanine. In an earlier analysis of around 600 of the donors, sequences lacking an unambiguous match to a single V gene segment were excluded. An earlier analysis of approximately 590 of the donors called V segments functional above 56.7% productive rearrangements and segregating when the between-donor standard deviation exceeded 5%. To diagnose cytomegalovirus status from the catalog of TCR beta chain sequences, a statistical classification framework was built. In a later analysis, TCR nucleotide sequences were compared against IMGT/GENE-DB human TR gene sequences so that V and J genes could be assigned. In a later analysis, CDR3 sequences and most-parsimonious VDJ recombination scenarios were assigned using the TCRdist pipeline. In a later analysis, each TCR beta chain was defined by its CDR3 amino acid sequence together with its V-gene family, and reads without a unique V-gene family were excluded. To address suspected cross-contamination and a sequencing artifact, a later analysis removed over 500 highly shared, low-generation-probability nucleotide sequences. For each public chain, a later analysis derived a clonal expansion index from normalized ranks of inferred template counts within each repertoire. Generation probabilities in a later analysis came from a VDJ recombination model fitted to out-of-frame rearrangements, and those results were checked against IGoR. In a later analysis, TCR-TCR, TCR-HLA and TCR-CMV co-occurrence was scored with hypergeometric tests, and a repertoire-size bias correction was applied to TCR pairs. To estimate false discovery rates, a later analysis permuted the HLA or CMV assignments 20 times. In a later analysis, co-occurring TCRs were grouped using DBSCAN, and TCRdist sequence similarity was added for clustering within HLA-allele-positive subsets. Repertoires with fewer than 30,000 or more than 120,000 public chains, plus five repertoires with anomalous nucleotide sharing, were excluded from co-occurrence clustering. The immuneACCESS repertoire file appears here via TCRdb, limited to in-frame rearrangements. These files lack a portion of the clones; in checked studies, under half of the deficit traces to unresolved V genes, and the cause of the others is not known. V and J calls and clone size are given by that table; D and trimming were obtained from the DNA. The sample table lists 150,000 to 250,000 clones, over 65% of them with a count of one. The ten largest clones represent about 0.1% of the sample.

This record belongs to a study of cytomegalovirus exposure and HLA in healthy donors (dated by TCRdb to between 2016 and 2019). About the investigation overall: An earlier analysis of 587 of the donors reported around 280 Gb of sequence data and 95 million to 130 million unique TCR beta sequences obtained from around 190 million T cells. Every repertoire in the discovery cohort had been generated on one and the same sequencing platform. To predict cytomegalovirus infection status, the study combined high-throughput TCR immunosequencing, statistical association of individual TCRs with disease status, and machine learning. The study used immunosequencing to profile the T cell repertoires of around 600 subjects and linked those repertoires to cytomegalovirus serostatus. A later analysis re-analyzed previously published TCR beta repertoires from several hundred donors and added high-resolution HLA genotyping to study TCR occurrence patterns. To decide whether each TCR beta V gene segment behaved as functional or pseudogenic, an earlier analysis of some 600 of the donors relied on high-throughput TCR beta sequencing. Approximately 310 gigabases of sequencing data and approximately 85 million unique TCR sequences were included in an early release covering under 650 HLA-typed donors. Of the roughly 400 genotyped donors, roughly 85% fell in the genetic ancestry cluster associated with self-reported Caucasian donors. Several DR-DQ haplotypes were handled as single units for association and clustering because linkage in the cohort was strong. On average, roughly 240,000 unique TCR beta nucleotide sequences were sequenced per donor among several hundred genotyped donors of the cohort, with about 17% of those sequences being non-productive. Typing coverage differed by locus: A, B, C, DRB1 and DQB1 were typed in about 620-630 donors, DQA1 in 500 to 550, DPA1 in some 570, and DPB1 in approximately 450. A later genetic analysis used genome-wide SNP genotypes for about three fifths of the roughly 700 donors, treating that subset as a discovery cohort. Donor age, sex, ethnicity and CMV serostatus were collected together with the repertoire data. The later analysis used no new phenotypic data to find candidate immune exposures, relying instead on TCR beta sequences and their occurrence across donors. A separate validation cohort of about 110 different subjects was used in addition to the approximately 700-subject first cohort. The study was designed to test whether signatures of past pathogen exposure could be identified by cataloging public T cell receptors. Both class I and class II loci were covered by HLA typing, at four-digit resolution. Study-wide conclusions, independent of this receptor: When HLA alleles, especially DR and DQ, strongly co-occurred, attributing TCR associations to individual alleles was difficult. The sequencing pipeline was judged likely to have produced a cluster of highly shared sequence variants as a technical artifact. The classifier was reported to diagnose cytomegalovirus status with high specificity and sensitivity in both the original and validation cohorts. An association between a missense DCLRE1C variant and V-gene and J-gene trimming of TCR beta chains was found in a later genetic analysis and replicated in an independent cohort. In a later analysis, most CMV-associated TCR beta chains were found to appear HLA-restricted, with HLA associations seemingly driven largely by CMV exposure. At a false discovery rate of 0.05, a later analysis linked under 20,000 TCR beta sequences to specific HLA alleles. The 87-base-pair reads could not distinguish some IMGT-functional V segments, including TRBV6-2 and TRBV6-3, so those segments were excluded. In an earlier analysis of 587 of the donors, most TCR beta V segments appeared in productive rearrangements about 90% or about 30% of the time, broadly matching IMGT annotations. A further reported finding was that TCR beta sequences accurately predicted the HLA-A and HLA-B alleles for most subjects in the first cohort. In vitro tests confirmed that a few of the cytomegalovirus-associated TCR beta chains recognize cytomegalovirus antigens. While some public TCRs were present in many individuals, most TCR sequences turned up only very rarely across donors. The authors suggested that the approach could potentially be extended to other disease states and immunological phenotypes. In a later analysis, the rate of TCR association differed among HLA loci, with DRB1 alleles having the most associated TCRs and HLA-C alleles having the fewest. In a later analysis, several top co-occurrence clusters were reported to appear linked to parvovirus B19, influenza, CMV and Epstein-Barr virus. Immune exposure information for the cohort was limited to CMV serostatus. In a later analysis, HLA-associated TCR beta chains showed more clonal expansion and lower generation probabilities than non-associated chains that were equally common. This cohort had only TCR beta chains sequenced, and the lack of alpha or paired-chain data limited which features could be detected. According to a later genetic analysis, donors in an Asian-associated ancestry cluster had fewer N-insertions in productive TCRs than the roughly 660-donor mean. Because HLA typing was missing for some donors at each locus, association tests included only the typed subset. Because counts were too low, 15 to 20 rarely observed V segments, including chromosome 9 orphons, were excluded from the earlier analysis of 587 of the donors. Linkage disequilibrium might explain the correlated functional status among segregating V segments, but an unknown experimental factor could not be excluded. The study gave a list of some 150 TCR beta chains associated with cytomegalovirus. Sequencing depth was assumed to be roughly uniform across donors in the presence/absence analyses, though that assumption may not hold.

The cohort consisted of approximately 670 healthy bone marrow donors. At the time of sampling, all cohort members were nominally healthy, though unrecorded immune exposures were likely present. The donor tested CMV seronegative and was one of the 352 seronegative cohort members. A peripheral blood sample was collected from each donor, and TCR beta sequencing was performed on peripheral blood mononuclear cells. Genomic DNA extraction from the blood cell samples was performed with the Qiagen DNeasy Blood Extraction Kit. The TCR was taken from a boy between 2 and 10 years old in good health and CMV-seronegative. Rearrangement joined TRBV19 to TRBJ2-2, with no reliable assignment of the D segment. The sequencing sample was made of PBMCs. The DNA sequence is TGTGCCAGTAGTATAATCGGCGGGGAGCTGTTTTTT. It translates to CASSIIGGELFF. Reference TRBV19 and TRBJ2-2 proteins supply the regions before and after the CDR3; the full variable domain is: DGGITQSPKYLFRKEGQNVTLSCEQNLNHDAMYWYRQDPGQGLRLIYYSQIVNDFQKGDIAEGYSVSREKKESFPLTVTSAQKNPTAFYLCASSIIGGELFFGEGSRLTVL.